Listed here are 27 T cell receptor beta chains from one sample, sequenced in a study of T cell repertoires in cytomegalovirus infection. Via MiXCR, TCRdb re-called the reads, giving one row per CDR3 protein. The table records some 900,000 distinct CDR3 sequences, around a third of them present only once. The antigens for these receptors are not known. This material consisted of cultured CD8+ T cells from PBMCs, taken from culture after CMV antigen stimulation. All receptors derive from a human donor in good health (CMV status not recorded). Some clones in this sample may be carry-over from other donors' samples.

There are a few counts of this clonotype. CDR3 amino acids: CASSDDRNLYNEQFF. The DNA for the CDR3 is TGTGCCAGCAGCGATGACAGAAACCTGTACAATGAGCAGTTCTTC. V is TRBV11-2 and J is TRBJ2-1, with D possibly being TRBD1 (5 bases). There are 15 residues in the CDR3. Between the trimmed V and J ends, which lost 5 bases and 4 bases, there was a span of 15 bases. In germline, CDR1 is SGHAT, CDR2 FQNNGV. The full variable domain, with the rest looked up from reference TRBV11-2 and TRBJ2-1, is EAGVAQSPRYKIIEKRQSVAFWCNPISGHATLYWYQQILGQGPKLLIQFQNNGVVDDSQLPKDRFSAERLKGVDSTLKIQPAKLEDSAVYLCASSDDRNLYNEQFFGPGTRLTVL.

The chain combines TRBV10-3 with TRBJ2-6; D gene ambiguous. V lost 0 bases and J 0 bases, leaving 21 bases between the germline ends. Germline values: CDR1 ENHRY, CDR2 SYGVKD. CDR3 length: 21 amino acids. The CDR3 spells CAISESVAVATSPSGANVLTF. In DNA form, the CDR3 reads TGTGCCATCAGTGAGTCGGTTGCGGTGGCAACCTCTCCCTCTGGGGCCAACGTCCTGACTTTC.

The gene calls are TRBV15 and TRBJ1-5; 7 bases align to TRBD1. Germline loops: CDR1 LNHNV, CDR2 YYDKDF (reference sequence). This CDR3 has 18 amino acids. With V trimmed by 1 base and J by 1 base, 10 bases remained unmatched. DNA for the CDR3: TGTGCCACCAGCAGAGTTCCATACGCGGACAGGAGCAATCAGCCCCAGCATTTT. Translating gives CATSRVPYADRSNQPQHF. Based on the CDR3 plus reference TRBV15 and TRBJ1-5, the full variable domain is DAMVIQNPRYQVTQFGKPVTLSCSQTLNHNVMYWYQQKSSQAPKLLFHYYDKDFNNEADTPDNFQSRRPNTSFCFLDIRSPGLGDTAMYLCATSRVPYADRSNQPQHFGDGTRLSIL.

The sample holds a few counts of this clonotype. V gene TRBV7-9 combines with J gene TRBJ1-2; possibly TRBD1 for D (6 bases). Trimming shortened V by 5 bases and J by 6 bases, and 19 bases separated the two germline ends. The length of the CDR3 is 15 residues. In germline, CDR1 is SEHNR, CDR2 FQNEAQ (reference sequence). Here the CDR3 reads CASSGKGDIYDGYTF. CDR3 nucleotides: TGTGCCAGCAGCGGTAAAGGGGACATATATGATGGCTACACCTTC. Filled out from reference TRBV7-9 and TRBJ1-2, the complete variable domain reads DTGVSQNPRHKITKRGQNVTFRCDPISEHNRLYWYRQTLGQGPEFLTYFQNEAQLEKSRLLSDRFSAERPKGSFSTLEIQRTEQGDSAMYLCASSGKGDIYDGYTFGSGTRLTVV.

This clonotype has a handful of counts. This chain links TRBV7-8 with TRBJ1-1; 8 bases are shared with TRBD1. V lost 3 bases, J lost 1 base, and 4 bases stayed unmatched. The CDR3 spans 15 residues. Germline V gene lookup returns CDR1 SGHVS and CDR2 FQNEAQ. The chain's CDR3 is CASSLDRVENTEAFF. The CDR3 DNA follows: TGTGCCAGCAGCTTGGACAGGGTTGAGAACACTGAAGCTTTCTTT.

V usage is TRBV28 and J usage is TRBJ1-4; D ambiguous. The CDR3 has 14 amino acids. Per the germline V gene, CDR1 is MDHEN and CDR2 is SYDVKM. Trimming left V 4 bases short and J 4 bases short, with 10 bases between. CDR3 in amino acids: CASSSLFSNEKLFF. CDR3 coding DNA: TGTGCCAGCAGTTCCTTGTTTAGTAATGAAAAACTGTTTTTT.

This clonotype turned up a few times. V and J are TRBV12-5 and TRBJ1-2; D gene unclear. V gave up 1 base and J gave up 4 bases, with 7 bases separating them. Looked up from germline, CDR1 is LGHNT and CDR2 is FRNRAP. The CDR3 runs 13 residues. The CDR3 reads CASGLGHLYGYTF. The CDR3 DNA sequence: TGTGCTAGTGGTTTGGGACACCTCTATGGCTACACCTTC.

In its sample, this clonotype was seen a few times. For the CDR3, the DNA is TGTGCCAGCAGTTACGTGCCTAGCGGGGCCTACGAGCAGTACTTC. It specifies CASSYVPSGAYEQYF. J is TRBJ2-7 and V is TRBV6-5, with 9 bases lining up with TRBD2. V lost 2 bases, J lost 2 bases, and 4 bases stayed unmatched. The CDR3 length is 15 residues. Germline V gene sequence: CDR1 MNHEY, CDR2 SVGAGI.

This chain uses TRBV27 with TRBJ2-7; D unresolved. The length of the CDR3 is 14 residues. CDR1 is MNHEY, CDR2 SMNVEV, per germline (reference sequence). The germline V and J ends were trimmed by 4 bases and 3 bases, with 13 bases remaining between them. The DNA of the CDR3 is TGTGCCAGCAGTTATGGTCCCAAGGGCTACGAGCAGTACTTC. The encoded protein is CASSYGPKGYEQYF.

A word on this clonotype: Mismatch with germline at one junction end may stem from a read error. The V and J genes are TRBV4-1 and TRBJ2-1; D unclear. CDR1 is MGHRA, CDR2 YSYEKL, per germline. The CDR3 has 13 amino acids. The CDR3 loop is CASSFLRLHEQFF. For the CDR3, the DNA is TGTGCCAGCAGCTTCCTACGCCTCCATGAGCAGTTCTTC.

This chain joins TRBV5-5 and TRBJ1-2, with 11 bases aligning to TRBD1. Germline V gene sequence: CDR1 SGHKS, CDR2 YYEKEE (reference sequence). This CDR3 has 15 amino acids. The trim removed 3 bases at V and 6 bases at J, leaving 7 bases unmatched. CDR3 sequence: CASSWGQGVVDGYTF. The CDR3 coding sequence is TGTGCCAGCAGCTGGGGACAGGGGGTCGTCGATGGCTACACCTTC.

The V gene is TRBV6-6, the J gene TRBJ2-2, with 7 bases matching TRBD1. The CDR3 contains 15 residues. Trimming took 6 bases from V and 2 from J; bases not matched to a gene: 6. Germline values: CDR1 MNHNY, CDR2 SVGAGI (reference sequence). CDR3 amino acids: CASSRGQSNTGELFF. CDR3 sequence (DNA): TGTGCCAGCAGCCGGGGACAGTCTAACACCGGGGAGCTGTTTTTT.

This clonotype came up a few times. The CDR3 DNA follows: TGTGCCAGCAGTTCATCACGGACACACTCCTACGAGCAGTACTTC. Translated: CASSSSRTHSYEQYF. V usage is TRBV12-3 or TRBV12-4 and J usage is TRBJ2-7, with D possibly TRBD1 on 5 matching bases. This CDR3 contains 15 residues. Trimming left V 4 bases short and J 0 bases short, with 13 bases between.

This clonotype showed up just a few times. The chain couples TRBV7-6 to TRBJ2-6; D is undetermined. This CDR3 region has 15 residues. Germline V gene lookup returns CDR1 SGHVS and CDR2 FNYEAQ. Trimming removed 3 bases at V and 0 bases at J, with 6 bases between. The CDR3 nucleotides are TGTGCCAGCAGCTTTTATGTCTCTGGGGCCAACGTCCTGACTTTC. Amino acids: CASSFYVSGANVLTF.

The V call is TRBV27, the J call TRBJ2-1; TRBD1 might be the D (5 bases). The germline V gene has CDR1 MNHEY and CDR2 SMNVEV (reference sequence). The CDR3 is made up of 13 amino acids. V was shortened by 3 bases and J by 16 bases, with 19 bases between the two germline ends. In DNA form, the CDR3 reads TGTGCCAGCAGTTTGGGGCCGTCCCGATTTTTATTCTTC. Protein sequence: CASSLGPSRFLFF.

Many counts were recorded for this clonotype. V gene TRBV27 combines with J gene TRBJ2-3, with a possible D match to TRBD2 (5 bases). The germline gives CDR1 MNHEY, CDR2 SMNVEV (reference sequence). This CDR3 spans 13 amino acids. Trimming removed 3 bases at V and 2 bases at J, with 6 bases between. The CDR3 region is CASSFGLTDTQYF. In nucleotides, the CDR3 is TGTGCCAGCAGTTTCGGACTCACAGATACGCAGTATTTT.

The chain couples TRBV6-5 to TRBJ2-1; 8 bases fit TRBD2. V lost 2 bases, J lost 9 bases, and 12 bases stayed unmatched. CDR3 size: 16 residues. Per the germline V gene, CDR1 is MNHEY and CDR2 is SVGAGI. The CDR3 sequence: CASSYRETGGNGEQFF. The CDR3, as DNA: TGTGCCAGCAGTTACCGAGAAACGGGGGGGAATGGTGAGCAGTTCTTC.

The chain is built from TRBV6-2 or TRBV6-3 and TRBJ2-1; D tentatively fits TRBD1 or TRBD2 (5 bases each). The CDR3 consists of 15 residues. The germline V gene has CDR1 MNHEY and CDR2 SVGEGT. V lost 2 bases to trimming and J lost 6 bases, with 14 bases between them. Written as DNA, the CDR3 is TGTGCCAGCAGTTACGCGACGGGGCCGTTCAATGAGCAGTTCTTC. Amino acids: CASSYATGPFNEQFF.

This clonotype was counted between two and nine times. The genes are TRBV5-1 and TRBJ1-1; TRBD1 is a possible D gene (5 bases). CDR1 is SGHRS, CDR2 YFSETQ, per germline. CDR3 length: 14 amino acids. V dropped 4 bases and J dropped 8 bases, with 18 bases sitting between them. The CDR3 here is CASSPGTTALEAFF. DNA of the CDR3: TGCGCCAGCAGCCCAGGGACCACTGCCCTCGAAGCTTTCTTT.

J is TRBJ1-2 and V is TRBV27; D not certain. The V and J ends lost 5 bases and 2 bases respectively, with 9 bases between them. The CDR3 loop spans 13 amino acids. Germline-derived CDR1 and CDR2 are MNHEY and SMNVEV (reference sequence). CDR3 residues: CASSAGSNYGYTF. CDR3 nucleotides: TGTGCCAGCAGTGCTGGGTCGAACTATGGCTACACCTTC.

The chain uses TRBV28 and TRBJ2-1; 7 bases map to TRBD2. V dropped 4 bases and J dropped 6; count of bases not matched to a gene: 15. There are 17 residues in the CDR3. Germline V gene sequence: CDR1 MDHEN, CDR2 SYDVKM. The CDR3 region is CASSSLHSGPRGNEQFF. CDR3 DNA: TGTGCCAGCAGTTCTCTTCATAGCGGGCCACGGGGCAATGAGCAGTTCTTC. Full variable domain (rest looked up from reference TRBV28 and TRBJ2-1): DVKVTQSSRYLVKRTGEKVFLECVQDMDHENMFWYRQDPGLGLRLIYFSYDVKMKEKGDIPEGYSVSREKKERFSLILESASTNQTSMYLCASSSLHSGPRGNEQFFGPGTRLTVL.

The rearrangement links TRBV4-1 to TRBJ1-2; 9 bases fit TRBD1. The CDR3 contains 15 residues. V lost 1 base, J lost 3 bases, and 3 bases stayed unmatched. Germline CDR1 and CDR2: MGHRA and YSYEKL. The CDR3 bases are TGCGCCAGCAGCCAAGTGGGACAGGGTGACTATGGCTACACCTTC. It translates to CASSQVGQGDYGYTF.

J is TRBJ1-3 and V is TRBV7-6; 9 bases are shared with TRBD1. The CDR3 extends over 19 amino acids. CDR1 and CDR2 from the germline V gene are SGHVS and FNYEAQ. V was clipped by 3 bases and J by 0 bases; unmatched bases: 12. CDR3 loop: CASSFHRDRAESSGNTIYF. The CDR3 coding sequence is TGTGCCAGCAGCTTCCACCGGGACAGGGCCGAATCCTCTGGAAACACCATATATTTT.

This clonotype was found a few times. The chain is built from TRBV27 and TRBJ1-1, with TRBD1 identical over 7 bases. The germline gives CDR1 MNHEY, CDR2 SMNVEV (reference sequence). J lost 0 bases, V lost 8 bases, and 12 bases had no gene match. The CDR3 is 16 amino acids. CDR3 residues: CASGLLKTGMNTEAFF. Here the CDR3 DNA reads TGTGCCAGCGGGCTTTTGAAGACAGGGATGAACACTGAAGCTTTCTTT.

Remarks on this clonotype: One base away lies a much larger clone, so this may be a sequencing read error. The V and J genes are TRBV6-5 and TRBJ1-1; no definite D call. V gave up 2 bases and J gave up 4 bases, with 5 bases separating them. This CDR3 has 12 residues. Germline V lookup: CDR1 MNHEY, CDR2 SVGAGI. CDR3 nucleotides: TGTGCCAGCAGTTACATCGGCACTGAAGCTTTCTTT. Protein: CASSYIGTEAFF.

This clonotype was seen ten or more times. This chain joins TRBV7-8 and TRBJ2-1; no firm D call. Trimming left V 1 base short and J 0 bases short, with 19 bases between. Germline V gene sequence: CDR1 SGHVS, CDR2 FQNEAQ. CDR3 length equals 19 residues. CDR3 loop: CASSLVVGSFQSSYNEQFF. In DNA form, the CDR3 reads TGTGCCAGCAGCTTAGTTGTTGGTTCTTTCCAGAGCTCCTACAATGAGCAGTTCTTC.

This clonotype was recorded a few times. One end of the junction does not line up with germline, which may come from a read error. This sequence joins TRBV7-6 and TRBJ2-5, with 7 bases lining up with TRBD1. The germline gives CDR1 SGHVS, CDR2 FNYEAQ. The CDR3 sequence is 16 residues long. The DNA of the CDR3 is TGTGCTAGCAGCTTGTCCACAGGGGTTGGGGAAGAGACCCAGTACTTC. Amino acids: CASSLSTGVGEETQYF.